This T cell receptor beta chain emerged from a study of regulatory T cells in long-lasting Graves disease. Study-wide results and limits: When disease was persistent, TRBV28, TRBJ1-2 and TRBJ2-5 were the favored segments.

To make TCR beta libraries, researchers used iRepertoire HTBI primers and Arm-PCR of CDR3 regions. Authors' data handling: Identified across the samples were fewer than 70 TRBV segments and roughly 14 TRBJ segments. A single record per CDR3 protein comes from TCRdb applying MiXCR to the multiplex PCR reads. These V and J calls are TCRdb output, not the study's own analysis. The repertoire holds 350,000 to 550,000 distinct CDR3 sequences, with roughly 15% as singletons. The time point is: newly diagnosed GD, antithyroid drugs for less than 3 months. PBMC RNA was the source of the TCR library. V trimming: 2 bases; J trimming: 3 bases; junction bases outside the gene matches: 5. Germline CDR1 is MNHEY and CDR2 is SMNVEV (reference sequence). The CDR3 has 15 amino acids. Comments on this clonotype: What it binds is not known.

This sample also belongs to another study, concerning T cells in Graves' hyperthyroidism and ophthalmopathy.

The sequences come from peripheral blood mononuclear cells (PBMCs), collected at new diagnosis, from a patient treated with antithyroid drugs. The chain links TRBV27 to TRBJ2-7; 9 bases are shared with TRBD1. This sequence was found in a woman aged 18-29 years with Graves disease. The CDR3 DNA is TGTGCCAGCAGTTTACGGGGACAGGGCTTCTACGAGCAGTACTTC. Translation gives CASSLRGQGFYEQYF.